The entry below gives a single T cell receptor (beta chain) sequence along with its context. The antigen remains undetermined. This sample is part of a study of shared clonotypes between healthy human individuals. Study at large: Participating donors consisted of two women and three men aged 18 to 49. Points from the study as a whole: Compared with memory subsets, naive subsets generally had larger estimated richness.

The CDR3 totals 14 residues. In germline, CDR1 is LNHDA, CDR2 SQIVND (reference sequence). V dropped 7 bases and J dropped 6 bases, with 18 bases sitting between them. Deep-level assay runs were performed. Repertoires were generated with immunoSEQ multiplex PCR, while TCRdb's copy carries only in-frame clones and drops some. The table lists roughly 2,300,000 clones, around 90% of them singletons, with 0.3% to 0.45% in the top ten. Sequencing was done on a sample of naive CD4+ T cells from PBMCs. This sample's subset: CD45RA+ positively selected. This clonotype was sampled from a man between 18 and 35 years old in good health. Some clones in this sample may be carry-over from other donors' samples. This chain uses TRBV19 with TRBJ1-2; D is unresolved. CDR3: CASTEKLGVDGYTF. As DNA, the CDR3 is TGTGCCAGTACCGAGAAGCTCGGGGTCGATGGCTACACCTTC. The full variable domain, completed using reference TRBV19 and TRBJ1-2, is DGGITQSPKYLFRKEGQNVTLSCEQNLNHDAMYWYRQDPGQGLRLIYYSQIVNDFQKGDIAEGYSVSREKKESFPLTVTSAQKNPTAFYLCASTEKLGVDGYTFGSGTRLTVV.